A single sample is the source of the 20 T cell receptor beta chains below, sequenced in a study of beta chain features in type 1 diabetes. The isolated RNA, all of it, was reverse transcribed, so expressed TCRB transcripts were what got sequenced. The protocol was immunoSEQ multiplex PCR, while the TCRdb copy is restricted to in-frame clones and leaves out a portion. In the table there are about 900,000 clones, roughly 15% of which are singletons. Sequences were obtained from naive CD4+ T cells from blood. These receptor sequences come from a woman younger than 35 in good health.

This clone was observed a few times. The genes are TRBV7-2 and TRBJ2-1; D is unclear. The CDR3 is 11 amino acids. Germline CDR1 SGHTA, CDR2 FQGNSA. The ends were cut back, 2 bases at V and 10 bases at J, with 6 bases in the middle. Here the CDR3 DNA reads TGTGCCAGCAGCTTAAGGCTAGAGCAGTTCTTC. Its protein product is CASSLRLEQFF. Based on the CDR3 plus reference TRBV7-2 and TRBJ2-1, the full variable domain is GAGVSQSPSNKVTEKGKDVELRCDPISGHTALYWYRQSLGQGLEFLIYFQGNSAPDKSGLPSDRFSAERTGGSVSTLTIQRTQQEDSAVYLCASSLRLEQFFGPGTRLTVL.

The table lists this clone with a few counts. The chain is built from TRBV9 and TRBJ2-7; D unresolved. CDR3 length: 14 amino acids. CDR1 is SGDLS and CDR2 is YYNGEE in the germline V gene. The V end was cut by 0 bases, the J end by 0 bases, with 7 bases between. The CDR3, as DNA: TGTGCCAGCAGCGTAGTGGGCTCCTCCTACGAGCAGTACTTC. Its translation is CASSVVGSSYEQYF.

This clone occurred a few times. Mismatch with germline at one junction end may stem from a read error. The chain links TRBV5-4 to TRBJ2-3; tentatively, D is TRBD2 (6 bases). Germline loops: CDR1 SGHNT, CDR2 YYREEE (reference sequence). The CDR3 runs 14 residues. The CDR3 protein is CASSRASATDTQYF. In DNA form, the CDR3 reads TGCGCCAGCAGCCGGGCTAGCGCTACAGATACGCAGTATTTT.

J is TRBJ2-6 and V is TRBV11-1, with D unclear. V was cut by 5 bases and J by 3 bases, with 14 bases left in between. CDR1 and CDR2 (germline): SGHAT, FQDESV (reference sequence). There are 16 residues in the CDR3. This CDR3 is CASSQLLVGGANVLTF. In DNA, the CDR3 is TGTGCCAGCAGCCAACTCTTAGTAGGTGGGGCCAACGTCCTGACTTTC.

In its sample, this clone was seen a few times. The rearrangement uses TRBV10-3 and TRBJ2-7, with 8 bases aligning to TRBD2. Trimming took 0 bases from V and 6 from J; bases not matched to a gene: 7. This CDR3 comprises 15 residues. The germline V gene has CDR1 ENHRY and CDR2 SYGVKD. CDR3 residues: CAISESGSGSSEQYF. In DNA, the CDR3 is TGTGCCATCAGTGAGTCAGGGAGCGGGAGCAGCGAGCAGTACTTC.

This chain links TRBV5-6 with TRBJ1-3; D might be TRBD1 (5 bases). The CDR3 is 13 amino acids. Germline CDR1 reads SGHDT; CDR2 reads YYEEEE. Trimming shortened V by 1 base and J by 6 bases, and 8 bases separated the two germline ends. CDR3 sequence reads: CASSLRGLNTIYF. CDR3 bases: TGTGCCAGCAGCTTGAGGGGCTTAAACACCATATATTTT.

The CDR3 spells CSVVNGPGSYEQYF. DNA for the CDR3: TGCAGCGTTGTGAATGGGCCTGGCTCCTACGAGCAGTACTTC. This chain uses TRBV29-1 with TRBJ2-7; D not certain. CDR3 length: 14 residues. Germline values: CDR1 SQVTM, CDR2 ANQGSEA. Between the trimmed V and J ends, which lost 4 bases and 0 bases, there was a span of 13 bases.

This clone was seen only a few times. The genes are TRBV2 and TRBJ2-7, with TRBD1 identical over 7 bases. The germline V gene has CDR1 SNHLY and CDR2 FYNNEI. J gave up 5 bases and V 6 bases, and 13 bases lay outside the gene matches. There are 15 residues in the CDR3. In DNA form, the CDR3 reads TGTGCCAGCAGGCTTAGGGACAGTGGGGCCGACGAGCAGTACTTC. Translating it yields CASRLRDSGADEQYF. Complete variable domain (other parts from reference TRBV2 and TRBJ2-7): EPEVTQTPSHQVTQMGQEVILRCVPISNHLYFYWYRQILGQKVEFLVSFYNNEISEKSEIFDDQFSVERPDGSNFTLKIRSTKLEDSAMYFCASRLRDSGADEQYFGPGTRLTVT.

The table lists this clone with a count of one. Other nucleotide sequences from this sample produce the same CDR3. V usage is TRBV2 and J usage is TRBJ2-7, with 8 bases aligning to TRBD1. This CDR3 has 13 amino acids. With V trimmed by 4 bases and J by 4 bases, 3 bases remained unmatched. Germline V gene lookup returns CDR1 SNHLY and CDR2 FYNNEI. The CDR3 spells CASSGQGAYEQYF. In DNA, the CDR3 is TGTGCCAGCAGTGGGCAGGGGGCTTACGAGCAGTACTTC.

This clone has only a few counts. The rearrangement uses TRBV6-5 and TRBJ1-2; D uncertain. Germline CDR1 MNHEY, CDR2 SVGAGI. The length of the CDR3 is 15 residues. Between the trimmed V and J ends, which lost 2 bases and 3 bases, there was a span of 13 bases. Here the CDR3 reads CASSYLGWAHYGYTF. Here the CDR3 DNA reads TGTGCCAGCAGTTACCTCGGCTGGGCTCACTATGGCTACACCTTC.

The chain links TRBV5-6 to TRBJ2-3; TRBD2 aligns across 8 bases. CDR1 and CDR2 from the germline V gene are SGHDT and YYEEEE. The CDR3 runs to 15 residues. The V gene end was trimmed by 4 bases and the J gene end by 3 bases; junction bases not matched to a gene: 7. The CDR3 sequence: CASSMGLGRTDTQYF. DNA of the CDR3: TGTGCCAGCAGCATGGGACTAGGAAGGACAGATACGCAGTATTTT.

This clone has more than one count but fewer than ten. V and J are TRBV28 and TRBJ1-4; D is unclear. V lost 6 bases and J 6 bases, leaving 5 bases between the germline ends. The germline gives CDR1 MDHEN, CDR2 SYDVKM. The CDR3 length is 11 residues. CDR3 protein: CASSGHEKLFF. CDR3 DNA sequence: TGTGCCAGCAGCGGCCATGAAAAACTGTTTTTT.

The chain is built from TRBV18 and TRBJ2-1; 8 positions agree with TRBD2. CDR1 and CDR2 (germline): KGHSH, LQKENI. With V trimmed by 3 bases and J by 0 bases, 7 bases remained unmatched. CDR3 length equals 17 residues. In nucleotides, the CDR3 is TGTGCCAGCTCACCCGTTAGCGGGGTAAGCTCCTACAATGAGCAGTTCTTC. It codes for CASSPVSGVSSYNEQFF.

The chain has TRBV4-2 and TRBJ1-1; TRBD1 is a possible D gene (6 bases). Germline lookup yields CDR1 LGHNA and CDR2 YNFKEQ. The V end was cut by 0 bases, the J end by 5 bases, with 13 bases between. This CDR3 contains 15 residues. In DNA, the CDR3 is TGTGCCAGCAGCCAAGAGGGACATGGGTTTACTGAAGCTTTCTTT. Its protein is CASSQEGHGFTEAFF.

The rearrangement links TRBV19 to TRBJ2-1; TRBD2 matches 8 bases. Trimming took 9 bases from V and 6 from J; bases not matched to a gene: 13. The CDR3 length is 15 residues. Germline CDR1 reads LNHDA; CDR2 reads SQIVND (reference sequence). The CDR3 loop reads CASSPGLGPGNEQFF. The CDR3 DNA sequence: TGTGCCAGCAGCCCGGGACTAGGTCCAGGCAATGAGCAGTTCTTC.

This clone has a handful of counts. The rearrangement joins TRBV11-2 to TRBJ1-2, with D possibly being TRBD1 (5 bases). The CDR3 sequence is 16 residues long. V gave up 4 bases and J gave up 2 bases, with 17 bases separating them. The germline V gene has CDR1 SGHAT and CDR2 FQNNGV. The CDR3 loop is CASSSNSGTANYGYTF. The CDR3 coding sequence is TGTGCCAGCAGCTCCAACTCCGGGACGGCGAACTATGGCTACACCTTC.

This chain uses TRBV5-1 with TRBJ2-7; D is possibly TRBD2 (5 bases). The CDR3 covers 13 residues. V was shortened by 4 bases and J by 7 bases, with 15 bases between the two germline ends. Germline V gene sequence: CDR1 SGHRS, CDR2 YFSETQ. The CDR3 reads CASSAEGFGEQYF. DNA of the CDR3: TGCGCCAGCAGCGCCGAGGGCTTTGGGGAGCAGTACTTC. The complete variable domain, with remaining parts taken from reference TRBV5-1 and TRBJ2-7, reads KAGVTQTPRYLIKTRGQQVTLSCSPISGHRSVSWYQQTPGQGLQFLFEYFSETQRNKGNFPGRFSGRQFSNSRSEMNVSTLELGDSALYLCASSAEGFGEQYFGPGTRLTVT.

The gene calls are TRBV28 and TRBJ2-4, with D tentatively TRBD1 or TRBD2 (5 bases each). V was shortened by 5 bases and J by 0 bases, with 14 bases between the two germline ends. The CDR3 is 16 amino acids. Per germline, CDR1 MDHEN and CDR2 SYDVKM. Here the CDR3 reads CASSPSGTPAKNIQYF. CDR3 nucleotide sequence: TGTGCCAGCAGTCCTTCCGGGACCCCAGCCAAAAACATTCAGTACTTC.

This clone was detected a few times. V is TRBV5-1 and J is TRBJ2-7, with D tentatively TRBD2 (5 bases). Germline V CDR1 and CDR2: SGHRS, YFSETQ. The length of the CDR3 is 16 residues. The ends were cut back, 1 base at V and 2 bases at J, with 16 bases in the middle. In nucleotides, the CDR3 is TGCGCCAGCAGCTTGAGATTGCAAGCGGAGCCCTACGAGCAGTACTTC. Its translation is CASSLRLQAEPYEQYF.

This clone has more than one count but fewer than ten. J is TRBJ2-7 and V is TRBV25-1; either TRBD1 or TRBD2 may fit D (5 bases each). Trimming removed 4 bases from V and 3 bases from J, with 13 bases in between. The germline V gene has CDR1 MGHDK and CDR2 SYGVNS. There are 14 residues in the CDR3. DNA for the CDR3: TGTGCCAGCAGTGTCCGGGGCCCCGTCTACGAGCAGTACTTC. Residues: CASSVRGPVYEQYF.